The 26 T cell receptor beta chains below were found in one sample sequenced in a study of OX40 agonist ivuxolimab in advanced cancers. Sequencing used immunoSEQ multiplex PCR; TCRdb keeps in-frame clones, though not all of them. The sample carries almost 85,000 clones, about 91% recorded once. The source was CD4+ or CD8+ T cells sorted from blood, collected in a trial of the OX40 agonist ivuxolimab. The receptors were gathered from an adult with an advanced solid tumor such as melanoma, head and neck, liver or kidney cancer.

The V gene is TRBV30, the J gene TRBJ1-2, with 7 nucleotides matching TRBD1. Germline CDR1 GTSNPN, CDR2 SVGIG (reference sequence). There are 14 residues in the CDR3. V lost 7 bases, J lost 4 bases, and 12 bases stayed unmatched. The CDR3 spells CAFSGGDSGYGYTF. The CDR3 bases are TGTGCCTTCTCTGGGGGGGACAGTGGCTATGGCTACACCTTC.

This sequence joins TRBV7-9 and TRBJ1-4; TRBD1 matches at 8 bases. V gave up 5 bases and J gave up 7 bases; unmatched junction bases: 15. This CDR3 region has 17 residues. CDR1 and CDR2 (germline): SEHNR, FQNEAQ (reference sequence). The CDR3 coding sequence is TGTGCCAGCAGCCTCTACCGAGGAGGGACAGGTATTGAAAAACTGTTTTTT. Its protein product is CASSLYRGGTGIEKLFF.

The chain links TRBV7-9 to TRBJ2-7; D tentatively reads TRBD1 or TRBD2 (5 bases each). The CDR3 totals 15 residues. CDR1 is SEHNR, CDR2 FQNEAQ, per germline (reference sequence). V was trimmed by 2 bases and J by 2 bases, leaving 13 bases between them. The CDR3 DNA is TGTGCCAGCAGCTTAAGCGGAGTGGGGGCCTACGAGCAGTACTTC. Protein: CASSLSGVGAYEQYF.

V is TRBV14 and J is TRBJ1-5, with 9 bases matching TRBD1. Trimming at V came to 4 bases and at J to 2 bases, leaving 12 bases not matched to a gene. Germline CDR1 and CDR2: SGHDN and FVKESK. This CDR3 has 18 amino acids. The chain's CDR3 is CASSPHSSGTGRNQPQHF. The DNA for the CDR3 is TGTGCCAGCAGCCCTCACTCCTCCGGGACAGGGCGCAATCAGCCCCAGCATTTT.

The chain carries TRBV11-2 and TRBJ2-7; no reliable D call. CDR1 and CDR2 (germline): SGHAT, FQNNGV. The CDR3 has 11 amino acids. V dropped 6 bases and J dropped 3 bases, with 6 bases sitting between them. In nucleotides, the CDR3 is TGTGCCAGCAGAGGAAACTACGAGCAGTACGTC. As protein: CASRGNYEQYV.

The chain recombines TRBV4-1 with TRBJ2-1; D is perhaps TRBD1 (6 bases). CDR1 is MGHRA, CDR2 YSYEKL, per germline. The CDR3 is made up of 16 amino acids. Trimming pared 7 bases from V and 4 bases from J, leaving 20 bases between. CDR3 protein: CASNPERTAKYNEQFF. The CDR3 coding sequence is TGCGCCAGCAACCCTGAGCGGACAGCCAAGTACAATGAGCAGTTCTTC.

This rearrangement joins TRBV20-1 to TRBJ2-3; D remains ambiguous. CDR1 is DFQATT and CDR2 is SNEGSKA in the germline V gene (reference sequence). V was cut by 5 bases and J by 4 bases, with 7 bases left in between. The CDR3 spans 11 residues. The CDR3 sequence is CSALDADTQYF. CDR3 nucleotide sequence: TGCAGTGCTTTAGACGCAGATACGCAGTATTTT.

The V gene is TRBV5-1, the J gene TRBJ2-5; 7 positions match TRBD1. The ends lost 3 bases at V and 2 bases at J; junction bases unmatched: 4. Germline CDR1 is SGHRS and CDR2 is YFSETQ. This CDR3 region has 14 residues. The CDR3 here is CASSYWTGQETQYF. The CDR3 nucleotides are TGCGCCAGCAGCTATTGGACAGGACAAGAGACCCAGTACTTC.

The chain employs TRBV4-2 and TRBJ1-5; no clear D gene. Germline V lookup: CDR1 LGHNA, CDR2 YNFKEQ. The CDR3 totals 15 residues. The ends were cut back, 0 bases at V and 5 bases at J, with 11 bases in the middle. CDR3 DNA sequence: TGTGCCAGCAGCCAAGATCGAGACCCTGATCAGCCCCAGCATTTT. It yields the protein CASSQDRDPDQPQHF.

Here the CDR3 reads CASSLESGTGFNEQFF. The DNA of the CDR3 is TGTGCCAGCAGCTTAGAGTCCGGGACAGGGTTCAATGAGCAGTTCTTC. This chain links TRBV11-3 with TRBJ2-1; TRBD1 matches 9 bases. Germline CDR1 and CDR2: SGHNT and YENEEA. V lost 0 bases, J lost 6 bases, and 6 bases stayed unmatched. The CDR3 extends over 16 amino acids.

V usage is TRBV29-1 and J usage is TRBJ1-1, with D hard to call. Germline CDR1 and CDR2: SQVTM and ANQGSEA. Between the trimmed V and J ends, which lost 6 bases and 3 bases, there was a span of 17 bases. The CDR3 spans 14 residues. The CDR3 coding sequence is TGCAGCGTCGCCCGGAGGTCCGGGGACACTGAAGCTTTCTTT. Amino acid sequence: CSVARRSGDTEAFF. Full variable domain (remainder filled in from reference TRBV29-1 and TRBJ1-1): SAVISQKPSRDICQRGTSLTIQCQVDSQVTMMFWYRQQPGQSLTLIATANQGSEATYESGFVIDKFPISRPNLTFSTLTVSNMSPEDSSIYLCSVARRSGDTEAFFGQGTRLTVV.

This clone was detected once. The CDR3 reads CASKPQGASTDTQYF. In DNA form, the CDR3 reads TGTGCCAGCAAACCACAGGGGGCCTCCACAGATACGCAGTATTTT. The V and J genes are TRBV6-5 and TRBJ2-3, with 9 bases that match TRBD1. The germline V gene encodes CDR1 MNHEY and CDR2 SVGAGI. This CDR3 region has 15 residues. Trimming took 7 bases from V and 2 from J; bases not matched to a gene: 7.

The chain uses TRBV5-1 and TRBJ2-3; the D gene is possibly TRBD2 (5 bases). The V gene's germline CDR1 is SGHRS and CDR2 YFSETQ. The CDR3 runs 13 residues. Trimming removed 4 bases from V and 4 bases from J, with 10 bases in between. The CDR3 loop reads CASSGGSADTQYF. CDR3 DNA sequence: TGCGCCAGCAGCGGCGGGTCCGCAGATACGCAGTATTTT.

This clone was recorded a few times. The V and J genes are TRBV28 and TRBJ1-3; no definite D call. The V gene lost 5 bases and the J gene lost 0 bases, with 14 bases spanning the gap. Germline V gene data show CDR1 as MDHEN and CDR2 as SYDVKM. CDR3 size: 16 residues. The CDR3 loop is CASSSNSLSSGNTIYF. The DNA of the CDR3 is TGTGCCAGCAGTAGTAATTCACTGAGCTCTGGAAACACCATATATTTT.

The chain uses TRBV28 and TRBJ1-3; D uncertain. Germline CDR1 is MDHEN and CDR2 is SYDVKM. This CDR3 comprises 16 residues. The V gene lost 5 bases and the J gene lost 4 bases, with 18 bases spanning the gap. Here the CDR3 reads CASSPPGGSLGNTIYF. The CDR3 DNA reads TGTGCCAGCAGTCCTCCTGGCGGCAGCCTGGGAAACACCATATATTTT. Drawing the rest from reference TRBV28 and TRBJ1-3, the complete variable domain is DVKVTQSSRYLVKRTGEKVFLECVQDMDHENMFWYRQDPGLGLRLIYFSYDVKMKEKGDIPEGYSVSREKKERFSLILESASTNQTSMYLCASSPPGGSLGNTIYFGEGSWLTVV.

The chain has TRBV6-4 and TRBJ2-2, with TRBD1 matching 7 bases. The junction had 3 bases not matched to a gene; V was cut back by 6 bases and J by 2 bases. The CDR3 is 14 residues long. The germline CDR1 and CDR2 sequences are MRHNA and SNTAGT. The DNA for the CDR3 is TGTGCCAGCAGAGGGACAGCAAACACCGGGGAGCTGTTTTTT. Its protein product is CASRGTANTGELFF.

The gene calls are TRBV7-9 and TRBJ2-7; D perhaps matches TRBD2 (6 bases). The ends were cut back, 5 bases at V and 7 bases at J, with 24 bases in the middle. There are 16 residues in the CDR3. CDR1 is SEHNR and CDR2 is FQNEAQ in the germline V gene (reference sequence). In DNA, the CDR3 is TGTGCCAGCAGCATGCCCTGGGACTCAGAGTCGAGTGAGCAGTACTTC. Its protein is CASSMPWDSESSEQYF.

The chain links TRBV5-8 to TRBJ1-2; 8 bases are shared with TRBD1. The CDR3 contains 17 residues. Germline CDR1 and CDR2: SGHTS and YDEGEE. Germline trimming cut 4 bases from V and 5 bases from J; bases unmatched to any gene: 16. Here the CDR3 reads CASSLELEAGGLYGYTF. Written as DNA, the CDR3 is TGTGCCAGCAGCCTCGAGTTGGAGGCAGGGGGCTTGTATGGCTACACCTTC.

V gene TRBV29-1 combines with J gene TRBJ1-1, with D perhaps matching TRBD1 (5 bases). CDR1 and CDR2 (germline): SQVTM, ANQGSEA. The CDR3 covers 12 residues. Trimming pared 6 bases from V and 0 bases from J, leaving 8 bases between. The CDR3 nucleotides are TGCAGCGTGACAGTCATGAACACTGAAGCTTTCTTT. This translates into CSVTVMNTEAFF.

In its sample, this clone was seen once. The V call is TRBV7-9, the J call TRBJ1-1, with 7 bases fitting TRBD1. The CDR3 runs 15 residues. The germline CDR1 and CDR2 sequences are SEHNR and FQNEAQ (reference sequence). V lost 5 bases, J lost 5 bases, and 11 bases stayed unmatched. CDR3 coding DNA: TGTGCCAGCAGCCAAGCCAGGGGGAGGGGGACTGAAGCTTTCTTT. Translating gives CASSQARGRGTEAFF.

This sequence joins TRBV7-3 and TRBJ2-2; 9 bases match TRBD2. V dropped 3 bases and J dropped 3; count of bases not matched to a gene: 5. Germline lookup yields CDR1 SGHTA and CDR2 FQGTGA. The CDR3 covers 16 residues. The CDR3 loop reads CASSFSGGLDTGELFF. The CDR3 DNA sequence: TGTGCCAGCAGCTTTAGCGGGGGCTTGGACACCGGGGAGCTGTTTTTT.

This chain joins TRBV19 and TRBJ1-1, with 8 bases that match TRBD1. Germline V gene lookup returns CDR1 LNHDA and CDR2 SQIVND (reference sequence). V was pared by 5 bases and J by 5 bases, with 10 bases of the junction left unmatched. The CDR3 spans 15 residues. In DNA form, the CDR3 reads TGTGCCAGTAGTGTCCCCACAGGGGGAGGAACTGAAGCTTTCTTT. Its protein is CASSVPTGGGTEAFF.

The chain uses TRBV28 and TRBJ2-3; D is uncertain. CDR3 size: 12 residues. Trimming removed 4 bases from V and 4 bases from J, with 6 bases in between. Germline V lookup: CDR1 MDHEN, CDR2 SYDVKM. CDR3 sequence reads: CASSSPPDTQYF. The CDR3 DNA reads TGTGCCAGCAGTTCCCCCCCAGATACGCAGTATTTT.

The CDR3 region is CASSVPGAGNTEAFF. The DNA of the CDR3 is TGTGCCAGCAGCGTACCAGGGGCAGGGAACACTGAAGCTTTCTTT. The chain employs TRBV6-1 and TRBJ1-1, with D possibly being TRBD1 (6 bases). V lost 6 bases to trimming and J lost 1 base, with 15 bases between them. Germline V CDR1 and CDR2: MNHNS, SASEGT. This CDR3 comprises 15 residues.

This clone was found once. The rearrangement joins TRBV28 to TRBJ2-7; 8 bases line up with TRBD1. The CDR3 is made up of 14 amino acids. Germline values: CDR1 MDHEN, CDR2 SYDVKM. V trimming: 7 bases; J trimming: 2 bases; junction bases outside the gene matches: 7. CDR3 amino acids: CASTSADRAYEQYF. CDR3 sequence (DNA): TGTGCCAGCACCTCAGCGGACAGGGCCTACGAGCAGTACTTC.

The CDR3 bases are TGTGCCAGCAGCTTAGGGGTCAGTAGCAATCAGCCCCAGCATTTT. It translates to CASSLGVSSNQPQHF. The chain recombines TRBV7-2 with TRBJ1-5; unclear D gene. The CDR3 runs 15 residues. Per germline, CDR1 SGHTA and CDR2 FQGNSA. The V gene lost 1 base and the J gene lost 0 bases, with 7 bases spanning the gap.